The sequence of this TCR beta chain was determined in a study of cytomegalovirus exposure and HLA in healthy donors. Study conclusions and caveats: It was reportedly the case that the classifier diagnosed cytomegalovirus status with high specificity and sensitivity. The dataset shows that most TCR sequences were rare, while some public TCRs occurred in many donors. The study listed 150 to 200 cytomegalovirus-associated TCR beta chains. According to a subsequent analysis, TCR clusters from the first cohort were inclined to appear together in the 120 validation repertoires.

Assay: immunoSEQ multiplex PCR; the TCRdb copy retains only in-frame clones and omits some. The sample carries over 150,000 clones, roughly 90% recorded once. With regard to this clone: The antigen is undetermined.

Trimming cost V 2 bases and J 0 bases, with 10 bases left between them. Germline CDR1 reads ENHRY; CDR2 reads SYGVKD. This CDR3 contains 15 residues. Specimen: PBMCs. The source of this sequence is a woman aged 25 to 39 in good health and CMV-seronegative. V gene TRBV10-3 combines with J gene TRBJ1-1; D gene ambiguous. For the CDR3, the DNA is TGTGCCATCAGTGAGCACCAAGGAATGAACACTGAAGCTTTCTTT. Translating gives CAISEHQGMNTEAFF.